This T cell receptor (beta chain) was identified in a study of radiation and T cells in renal cell carcinoma. Sequenced by immunoSEQ multiplex PCR; TCRdb stores in-frame clones only, minus some. The repertoire includes 100,000 to 150,000 clones, more than 70% of them detected once, and 5.8% sits in the top ten. This CDR3 spans 16 amino acids. CDR1 and CDR2 from the germline V gene are SGDLS and YYNGEE. With 0 bases removed from V and 0 bases from J, the gap between germline ends came to 10 bases. The time point was: blood 2 weeks post-SBRT. As for treatment: 15 Gy SBRT to primary tumor, nephrectomy 4 weeks later.

The source was blood, collected from a patient whose treatment included radiotherapy and nephrectomy. This TCR was sampled from a woman in her 70s with renal cell carcinoma. This chain joins TRBV9 and TRBJ1-3; no clear D. The CDR3 coding sequence is TGTGCCAGCAGCGTAGGGACCAGCAGCTCTGGAAACACCATATATTTT. Amino acids: CASSVGTSSSGNTIYF.